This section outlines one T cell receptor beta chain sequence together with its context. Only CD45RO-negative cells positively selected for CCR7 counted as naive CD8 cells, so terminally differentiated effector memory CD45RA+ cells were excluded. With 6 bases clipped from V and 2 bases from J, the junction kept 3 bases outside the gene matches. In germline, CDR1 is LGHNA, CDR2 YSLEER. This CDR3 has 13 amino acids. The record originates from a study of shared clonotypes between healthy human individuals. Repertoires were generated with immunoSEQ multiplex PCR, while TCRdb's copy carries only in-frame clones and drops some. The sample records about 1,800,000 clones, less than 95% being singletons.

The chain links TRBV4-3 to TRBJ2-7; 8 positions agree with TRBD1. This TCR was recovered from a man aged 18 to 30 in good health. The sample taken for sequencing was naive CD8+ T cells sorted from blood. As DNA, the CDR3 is TGCGCCAGCAGTCTGACAGGGGCCTACGAGCAGTACTTC. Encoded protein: CASSLTGAYEQYF.